This T cell receptor beta chain was identified during a study of OX40 agonist ivuxolimab in advanced cancers. Background on the whole study: Ivuxolimab was an agonistic, fully human IgG2 monoclonal antibody directed against OX40 (CD134), a costimulatory receptor. Intravenous ivuxolimab was administered to patients every 2 weeks at six dose levels: 0.01, 0.1, 0.3, 1.5, 3 and 10 mg/kg. Of the roughly 52 dose-escalation patients, hepatocellular carcinoma was present in about 20, melanoma in some 15, renal cell carcinoma in 9 and head and neck cancer in 9. In the dose-escalation cohort, more than 75% of patients were male, and the mean age was approximately 55 years, with a range of about 23 to 90. Patients were allowed to have had prior anti-PD-1, anti-PD-L1 or anti-CTLA-4 therapy, and 40% to 45% of the dose-escalation patients had previously received checkpoint inhibitors. Partial responses were achieved by three dose-escalation patients, of whom one had hepatocellular carcinoma and two had cutaneous melanoma. The point of sequencing TCRbeta in the periphery was to test whether ivuxolimab changed TCR sequence diversity and drove clonal T-cell expansion. The paper covers the monotherapy dose-escalation part of the phase I ivuxolimab trial, which included N of about 51 patients.

To sequence the TCRbeta CDR3 region, genomic DNA was isolated from the sorted cells. The immunoSEQ Assay was used for sequencing of TCRbeta CDR3 regions. As stored in TCRdb, this immuneACCESS dataset retains in-frame rearrangements with V and J assigned. A fraction of the clones does not appear; measured against another copy, unresolved V genes explain less than half of the discrepancy, and the remainder lacks a known reason. The sample profile shows some 60,000 clones; approximately 82% of them were found once. In total, the top ten clones hold under 6% of the sample. General conclusions and limits of the study: Partial responders in the 0.1-3.0 mg/kg groups had among the lowest normalized peripheral clonal expansion, especially among CD8+ T cells. Low levels of normalized T-cell clonal expansion were also shown by some nonresponding patients. After ivuxolimab, CD8+ T cells had more expanded clones than CD4+ T cells on average. At doses of 0.1 to 3.0 mg/kg, clonal expansion of both CD4+ and CD8+ blood T cells was observed from baseline to week 6. Antigen specificity was not determined for the clonally expanded peripheral T cells.

From a lookup of the germline V gene (reference sequence), CDR1 and CDR2 are LNHDA and SQIVND. The CDR3 contains 15 residues, cysteine and phenylalanine counted. CDR3 DNA only is kept here, 45 bases in frame from base 1. Patients with a history of autoimmune disease or receiving systemic immunosuppression were excluded from the trial. Peripheral blood for TCR sequencing was drawn from every dose cohort at baseline, at cycle 4 day 1 and at cycle 7 day 1. The samples were taken from a phase I, first-in-human, multicenter, open-label dose-escalation trial of ivuxolimab. Adults with locally advanced or metastatic melanoma, renal cell, hepatocellular, or head and neck squamous cell carcinoma were enrolled in the trial. Before TCR sequencing, CD4+ T cells and CD8+ T cells from peripheral blood were sorted into separate populations. On this clone itself: The antigen it binds to is not known. Nothing much larger sits one base from this clone, and base qualities are not available.

Sample: CD4+ or CD8+ T cells sorted from blood, taken in a trial of the OX40 agonist ivuxolimab. Recombination joined TRBV19 with TRBJ2-5; TRBD2 matches 11 bases in the middle. The DNA end favors TRBJ2-7, so the J call may be wrong. This receptor was taken from an adult with an advanced solid tumor such as melanoma, head and neck, liver or kidney cancer. The CDR3 corresponds to CASSIGLAGSYEQYF. At the DNA level, the sequence is TGTGCCAGTAGTATTGGACTAGCGGGCTCCTACGAGCAGTACTTC.